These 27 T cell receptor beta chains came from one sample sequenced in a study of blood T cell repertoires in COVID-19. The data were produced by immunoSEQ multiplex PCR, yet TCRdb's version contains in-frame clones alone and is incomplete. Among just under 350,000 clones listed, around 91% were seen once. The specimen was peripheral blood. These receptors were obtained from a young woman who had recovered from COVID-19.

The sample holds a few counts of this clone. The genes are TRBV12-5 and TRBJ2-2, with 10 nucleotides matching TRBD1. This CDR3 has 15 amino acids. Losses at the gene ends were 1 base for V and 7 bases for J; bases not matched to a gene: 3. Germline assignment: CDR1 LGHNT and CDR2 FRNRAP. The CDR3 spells CASGLGQGAIGELFF. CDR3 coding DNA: TGTGCTAGTGGTTTGGGACAGGGGGCAATCGGGGAGCTGTTTTTT.

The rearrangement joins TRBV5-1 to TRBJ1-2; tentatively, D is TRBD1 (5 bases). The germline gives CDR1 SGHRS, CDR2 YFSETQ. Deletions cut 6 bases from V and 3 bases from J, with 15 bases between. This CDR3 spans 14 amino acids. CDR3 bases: TGCGCCAGCACTCTTGACAGCCCACACTATGGCTACACCTTC. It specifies CASTLDSPHYGYTF.

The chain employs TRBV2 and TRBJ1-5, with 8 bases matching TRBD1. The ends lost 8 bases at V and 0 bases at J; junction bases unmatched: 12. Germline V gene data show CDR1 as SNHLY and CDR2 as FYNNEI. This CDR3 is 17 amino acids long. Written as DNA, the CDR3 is TGTGCCAGCCTGGGTACAGGGGGACCCCATAGCAATCAGCCCCAGCATTTT. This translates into CASLGTGGPHSNQPQHF.

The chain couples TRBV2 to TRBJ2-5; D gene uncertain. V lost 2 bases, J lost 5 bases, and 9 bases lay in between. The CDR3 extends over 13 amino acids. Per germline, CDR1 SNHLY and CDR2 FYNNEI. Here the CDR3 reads CASSEPSRETQYF. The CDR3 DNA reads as TGTGCCAGCAGTGAACCGAGCAGGGAGACCCAGTACTTC.

In DNA form, the CDR3 reads TGTGCCAGCAGCCCGGGGGGATCCTCTGAAGCTTTCTTT. Translated, it gives CASSPGGSSEAFF. This rearrangement joins TRBV7-8 to TRBJ1-1; TRBD1 is a possible D gene (5 bases). This CDR3 has 13 amino acids. The germline V gene encodes CDR1 SGHVS and CDR2 FQNEAQ. V lost 5 bases and J 6 bases, leaving 13 bases between the germline ends.

The chain's CDR3 is CASLVGGRGADTQYF. CDR3 nucleotide sequence: TGTGCCAGCTTGGTAGGAGGGAGGGGGGCAGATACGCAGTATTTT. The chain carries TRBV7-8 and TRBJ2-3, with D possibly being TRBD2 (7 bases). Trimming stripped 8 bases from V and 4 bases from J, with 19 bases between. The CDR3 is made up of 15 amino acids. The germline gives CDR1 SGHVS, CDR2 FQNEAQ.

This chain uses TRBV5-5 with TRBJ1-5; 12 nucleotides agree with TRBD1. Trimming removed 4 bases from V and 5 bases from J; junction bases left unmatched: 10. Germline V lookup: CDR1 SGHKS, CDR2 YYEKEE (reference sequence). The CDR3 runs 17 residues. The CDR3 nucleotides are TGTGCCAGCAGCGGGGACAGGGGGCGATCCCTCCATCAGCCCCAGCATTTT. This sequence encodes CASSGDRGRSLHQPQHF.

CDR3 sequence (DNA): TGCAGTGCTAGTATGGCAGGGGGGCGAGAGACCCAGTACTTC. This codes for CSASMAGGRETQYF. This rearrangement joins TRBV20-1 to TRBJ2-5; the D gene is possibly TRBD1 (7 bases). CDR3 length: 14 amino acids. V lost 3 bases to trimming and J lost 4 bases, with 15 bases between them. Germline V gives CDR1 DFQATT, CDR2 SNEGSKA (reference sequence).

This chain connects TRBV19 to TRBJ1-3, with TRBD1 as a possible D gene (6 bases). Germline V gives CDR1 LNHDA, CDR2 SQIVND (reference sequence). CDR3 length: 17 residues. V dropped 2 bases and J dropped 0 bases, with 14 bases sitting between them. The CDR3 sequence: CASSISRGHLSGNTIYF. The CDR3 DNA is TGTGCCAGTAGTATATCTAGGGGACATCTCTCTGGAAACACCATATATTTT.

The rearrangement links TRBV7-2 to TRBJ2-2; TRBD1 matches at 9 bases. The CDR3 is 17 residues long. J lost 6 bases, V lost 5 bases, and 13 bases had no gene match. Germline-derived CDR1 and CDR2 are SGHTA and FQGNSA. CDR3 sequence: CASSAAPGQGTSGELFF. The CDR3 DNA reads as TGTGCCAGCAGCGCAGCTCCGGGACAGGGTACCTCCGGGGAGCTGTTTTTT.

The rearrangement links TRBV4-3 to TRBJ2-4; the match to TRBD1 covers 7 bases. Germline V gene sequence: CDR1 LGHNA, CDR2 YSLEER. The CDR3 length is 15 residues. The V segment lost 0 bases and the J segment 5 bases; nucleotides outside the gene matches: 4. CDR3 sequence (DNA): TGCGCCAGCAGCCAAGAAGACAGGGTAGAAAACATTCAGTACTTC. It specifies CASSQEDRVENIQYF.

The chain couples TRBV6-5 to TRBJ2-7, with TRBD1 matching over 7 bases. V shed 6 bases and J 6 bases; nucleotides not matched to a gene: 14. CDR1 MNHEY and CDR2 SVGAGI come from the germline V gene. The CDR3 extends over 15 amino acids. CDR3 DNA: TGTGCCAGCAGCTTAACAGGGGACGGCTACGGCGAGCAGTACGTC. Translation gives CASSLTGDGYGEQYV.

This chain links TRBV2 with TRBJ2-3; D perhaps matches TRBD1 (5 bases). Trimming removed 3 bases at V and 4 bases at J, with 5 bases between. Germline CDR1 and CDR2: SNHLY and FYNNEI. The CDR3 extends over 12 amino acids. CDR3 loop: CASSETADTQYF. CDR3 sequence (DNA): TGTGCCAGCAGTGAGACAGCAGATACGCAGTATTTT.

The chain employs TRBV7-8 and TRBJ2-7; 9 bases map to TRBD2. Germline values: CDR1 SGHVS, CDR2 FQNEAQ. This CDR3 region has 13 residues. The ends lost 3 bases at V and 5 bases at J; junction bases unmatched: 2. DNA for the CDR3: TGTGCCAGCAGCTTCTTAGCGGGAGACGAGCAGTACGTC. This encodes CASSFLAGDEQYV.

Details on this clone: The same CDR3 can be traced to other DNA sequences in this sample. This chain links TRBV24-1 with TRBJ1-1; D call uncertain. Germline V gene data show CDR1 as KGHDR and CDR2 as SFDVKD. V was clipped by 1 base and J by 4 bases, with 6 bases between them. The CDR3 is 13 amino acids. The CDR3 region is CATSDFEGTEAFF. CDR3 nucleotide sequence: TGTGCCACCAGTGATTTTGAGGGCACTGAAGCTTTCTTT.

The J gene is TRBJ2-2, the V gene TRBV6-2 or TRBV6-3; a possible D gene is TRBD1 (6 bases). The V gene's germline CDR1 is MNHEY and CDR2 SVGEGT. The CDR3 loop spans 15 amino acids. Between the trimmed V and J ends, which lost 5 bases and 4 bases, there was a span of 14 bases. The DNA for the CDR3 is TGTGCCAGCAGTCCAGGGGAACGGAGCACCGGGGAGCTGTTTTTT. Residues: CASSPGERSTGELFF.

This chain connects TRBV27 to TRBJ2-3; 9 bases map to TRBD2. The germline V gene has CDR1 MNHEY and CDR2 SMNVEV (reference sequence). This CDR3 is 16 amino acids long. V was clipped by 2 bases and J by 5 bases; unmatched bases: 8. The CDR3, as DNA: TGTGCCAGCAGTTTACTTCTAGCGGGAATTAAAGATACGCAGTATTTT. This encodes CASSLLLAGIKDTQYF.

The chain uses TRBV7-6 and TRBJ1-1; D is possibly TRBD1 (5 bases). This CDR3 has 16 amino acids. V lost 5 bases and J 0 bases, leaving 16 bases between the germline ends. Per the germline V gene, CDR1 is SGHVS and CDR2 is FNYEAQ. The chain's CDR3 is CASSPRGGGMNTEAFF. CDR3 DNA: TGTGCCAGCAGCCCCCGGGGGGGAGGGATGAACACTGAAGCTTTCTTT.

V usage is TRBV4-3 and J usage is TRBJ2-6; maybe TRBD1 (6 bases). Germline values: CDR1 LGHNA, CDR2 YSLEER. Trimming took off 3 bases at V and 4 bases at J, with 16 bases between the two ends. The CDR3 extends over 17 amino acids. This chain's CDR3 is CASSQGNRVSGANVLTF. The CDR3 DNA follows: TGCGCCAGCAGCCAGGGTAACAGGGTATCGGGGGCCAACGTCCTGACTTTC.

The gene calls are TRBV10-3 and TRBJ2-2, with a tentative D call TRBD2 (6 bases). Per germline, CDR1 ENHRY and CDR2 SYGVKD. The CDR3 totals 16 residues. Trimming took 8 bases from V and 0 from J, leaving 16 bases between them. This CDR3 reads CAISAAWTTNTGELFF. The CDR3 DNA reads TGTGCCATCTCAGCTGCGTGGACTACGAACACCGGGGAGCTGTTTTTT.

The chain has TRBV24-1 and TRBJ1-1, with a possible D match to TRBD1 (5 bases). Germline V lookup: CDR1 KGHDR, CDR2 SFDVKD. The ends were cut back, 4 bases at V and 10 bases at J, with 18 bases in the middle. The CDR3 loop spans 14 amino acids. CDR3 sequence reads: CATSDPGTVAGAFF. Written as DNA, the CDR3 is TGTGCCACCAGTGACCCAGGGACTGTTGCTGGAGCTTTCTTT.

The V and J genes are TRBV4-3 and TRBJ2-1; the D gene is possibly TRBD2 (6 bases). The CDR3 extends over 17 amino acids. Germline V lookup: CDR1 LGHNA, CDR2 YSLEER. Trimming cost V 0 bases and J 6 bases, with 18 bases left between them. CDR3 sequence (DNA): TGCGCCAGCAGCCAAGATCAGACGGGGCTCGGGGGCAATGAGCAGTTCTTC. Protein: CASSQDQTGLGGNEQFF.

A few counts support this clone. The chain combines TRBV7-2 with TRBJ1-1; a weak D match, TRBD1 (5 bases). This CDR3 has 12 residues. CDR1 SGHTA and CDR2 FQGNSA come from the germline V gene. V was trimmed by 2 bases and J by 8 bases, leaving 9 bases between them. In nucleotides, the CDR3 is TGTGCCAGCAGCTTACCAGGGTTGGAAGCTTTCTTT. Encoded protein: CASSLPGLEAFF.

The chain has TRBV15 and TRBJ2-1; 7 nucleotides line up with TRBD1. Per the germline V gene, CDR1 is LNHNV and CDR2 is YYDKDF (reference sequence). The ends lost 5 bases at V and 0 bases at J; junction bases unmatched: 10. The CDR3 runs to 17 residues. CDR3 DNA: TGTGCCACCAGCCCAAAGGGGGCTACGAGCTCCTACAATGAGCAGTTCTTC. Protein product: CATSPKGATSSYNEQFF.

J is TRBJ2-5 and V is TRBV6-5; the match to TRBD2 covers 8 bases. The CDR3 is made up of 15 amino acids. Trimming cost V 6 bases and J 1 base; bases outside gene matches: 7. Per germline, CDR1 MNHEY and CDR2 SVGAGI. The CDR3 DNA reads TGTGCCAGCAGCTTCAGCGGGAGCGGCCAAGAGACCCAGTACTTC. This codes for CASSFSGSGQETQYF.

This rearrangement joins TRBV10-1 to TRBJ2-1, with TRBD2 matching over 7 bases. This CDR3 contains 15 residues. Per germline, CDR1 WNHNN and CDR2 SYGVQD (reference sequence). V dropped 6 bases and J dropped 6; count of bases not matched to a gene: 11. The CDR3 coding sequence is TGCGCCAGCAGGGGGGGAACTAGCGAGTCCAATGAGCAGTTCTTC. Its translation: CASRGGTSESNEQFF.

The CDR3 region is CASSLPGGRAAETQYF. Here the CDR3 DNA reads TGTGCCAGCAGCCTACCTGGGGGGAGGGCCGCCGAGACCCAGTACTTC. The chain links TRBV7-2 to TRBJ2-5, with 7 bases aligning to TRBD2. Unmatched junction bases numbered 14, after V lost 5 bases and J lost 5 bases. Per germline, CDR1 SGHTA and CDR2 FQGNSA. The CDR3 has 16 residues.